Listed here are 8 T cell receptor beta chains from one sample, sequenced in a study of lymphopenia after photon versus proton radiotherapy. The protocol was immunoSEQ multiplex PCR, while the TCRdb copy is restricted to in-frame clones and leaves out a portion. The sample yields about 30,000 clones, roughly 94% seen once. The input for sequencing was peripheral blood, taken from a patient treated with photon-based radiotherapy. These receptors were collected from a woman between 50 and 59 years old with cholangiocarcinoma.

The CDR3, as DNA: TGTGCCAGTAGGACCGGGACAGGGGTCTCCTACGAGCAGTACTTC. It translates to CASRTGTGVSYEQYF. The J gene is TRBJ2-7, the V gene TRBV19; 10 bases match TRBD1. CDR3 length: 15 amino acids. The germline CDR1 and CDR2 sequences are LNHDA and SQIVND (reference sequence). V shed 6 bases and J 0 bases; nucleotides not matched to a gene: 5.

This rearrangement joins TRBV7-2 to TRBJ2-3; D unresolved. Deletions cut 3 bases from V and 6 bases from J, with 10 bases between. The CDR3 runs to 13 residues. Germline CDR1 SGHTA, CDR2 FQGNSA. CDR3 bases: TGTGCCAGCAGCTTCCAATTCCCCGATACGCAGTATTTT. Translating gives CASSFQFPDTQYF.

This chain links TRBV30 with TRBJ1-3, with a tentative D call TRBD1 (6 bases). Trimming took off 8 bases at V and 4 bases at J, with 15 bases between the two ends. Germline-derived CDR1 and CDR2 are GTSNPN and SVGIG (reference sequence). This CDR3 has 13 amino acids. The CDR3 sequence: CAGTVQGGNTIYF. The CDR3 DNA follows: TGTGCCGGGACGGTCCAGGGGGGAAACACCATATATTTT.

This clone was recorded only once. This chain connects TRBV7-9 to TRBJ1-2; 7 bases line up with TRBD1. CDR1 and CDR2 (germline): SEHNR, FQNEAQ (reference sequence). With 7 bases clipped from V and 4 bases from J, the junction kept 6 bases outside the gene matches. CDR3 length: 13 amino acids. CDR3: CASTRGVLYGYTF. Here the CDR3 DNA reads TGTGCCAGCACCAGGGGGGTGCTCTATGGCTACACCTTC. The variable domain in full, completed from reference TRBV7-9 and TRBJ1-2, reads DTGVSQNPRHKITKRGQNVTFRCDPISEHNRLYWYRQTLGQGPEFLTYFQNEAQLEKSRLLSDRFSAERPKGSFSTLEIQRTEQGDSAMYLCASTRGVLYGYTFGSGTRLTVV.

The rearrangement joins TRBV19 to TRBJ1-1; a possible D gene is TRBD1 (6 bases). Trimming stripped 7 bases from V and 0 bases from J, with 12 bases between. Germline V gene data show CDR1 as LNHDA and CDR2 as SQIVND (reference sequence). CDR3 length equals 14 residues. The CDR3 DNA sequence: TGTGCCAGTAATCTCGGACAGATGAACACTGAAGCTTTCTTT. Translating gives CASNLGQMNTEAFF.

This chain links TRBV7-2 with TRBJ1-1, with D perhaps matching TRBD1 (5 bases). The germline V gene encodes CDR1 SGHTA and CDR2 FQGNSA. Trimming left V 3 bases short and J 7 bases short, with 9 bases between. There are 12 residues in the CDR3. The CDR3 region has the DNA TGTGCCAGCAGCTTTGTGACAGATGAAGCTTTCTTT. The encoded protein is CASSFVTDEAFF.

This clone was found once. The chain is built from TRBV30 and TRBJ2-3; 8 bases align to TRBD2. The CDR3 sequence is 13 residues long. Germline V gene sequence: CDR1 GTSNPN, CDR2 SVGIG (reference sequence). V shed 4 bases and J 7 bases; nucleotides not matched to a gene: 7. The CDR3 DNA follows: TGTGCCTGGATTAACGGGGGGGCAAATACGCAGTATTTT. It is translated as CAWINGGANTQYF.

The DNA for the CDR3 is TGTGCCAGCAGATCCCATGGGACGGGGAACACTGAAGCTTTCTTT. Translating it yields CASRSHGTGNTEAFF. V gene TRBV27 combines with J gene TRBJ1-1; D might be TRBD1 (5 bases). The CDR3 loop spans 15 amino acids. The germline V gene encodes CDR1 MNHEY and CDR2 SMNVEV (reference sequence). V was clipped by 6 bases and J by 1 base, with 15 bases between them.